This T cell receptor beta chain was sequenced during a study of blood T cell repertoires in COVID-19. The wider study: Collection of acute and convalescent COVID-19 samples took place in the United States, Italy and Spain. The cDNA or gDNA used as material had been derived from T cells, B-cell-depleted T cells, or PBMCs.

Original processing notes: How many nucleated cells were present was estimated from reference gene primer amplification. Sequencing used immunoSEQ multiplex PCR; TCRdb keeps in-frame clones, though not all of them. D and trimming come from the DNA, and the V and J calls and clone size come from that table. The sample holds 350,000 or so clones, 83% seen once. Per the germline V gene, CDR1 is LNHNV and CDR2 is YYDKDF (reference sequence). There are 15 residues in the CDR3. Trimming stripped 2 bases from V and 0 bases from J, with 8 bases between. The chain is built from TRBV15 and TRBJ2-1; D perhaps matches TRBD2 (6 bases). Source material: peripheral blood. This sequence originates from a man aged 30-40 years with active or convalescent COVID-19. CDR3 nucleotides: TGTGCCACCAGCAGAACGACTAGCTCCTACAATGAGCAGTTCTTC. Its translation is CATSRTTSSYNEQFF.